Presented here are 26 T cell receptor beta chains from one specimen sequenced in a study of shared clonotypes between healthy human individuals. Naive CD8 populations comprised CD45RO-negative cells positively selected for CCR7, excluding terminally differentiated effector memory CD45RA+ cells. The protocol was immunoSEQ multiplex PCR, while the TCRdb copy is restricted to in-frame clones and leaves out a portion. The data hold around 2,000,000 clones, with 85% to 95% observed a single time. Specimen: naive CD8+ T cells from PBMCs. Receptors were obtained from a man between 18 and 29 years old in good health. Some clones in this sample may be carry-over from other donors' samples.

The CDR3 DNA follows: TGTGCCACCAGCACCGGGGTAACCGATACGCAGTATTTT. It is translated as CATSTGVTDTQYF. The chain links TRBV15 to TRBJ2-3, with a possible D match to TRBD2 (5 bases). V was trimmed by 4 bases and J by 6 bases, leaving 11 bases between them. This CDR3 spans 13 amino acids. Germline V gene data show CDR1 as LNHNV and CDR2 as YYDKDF (reference sequence).

This chain links TRBV7-2 with TRBJ2-3, with TRBD1 identical over 8 bases. V lost 5 bases, J lost 2 bases, and 9 bases stayed unmatched. CDR3 length: 16 amino acids. Germline lookup yields CDR1 SGHTA and CDR2 FQGNSA. CDR3 residues: CASSKTGVHLTDTQYF. In DNA form, the CDR3 reads TGTGCCAGCAGCAAGACAGGGGTCCACCTCACAGATACGCAGTATTTT.

The chain joins TRBV27 to TRBJ1-2; D might be TRBD1 (6 bases). CDR3 length: 14 residues. Germline V gene data show CDR1 as MNHEY and CDR2 as SMNVEV (reference sequence). The V and J ends lost 6 bases and 4 bases respectively, with 15 bases between them. The CDR3 protein is CASRGWTDGYGYTF. In DNA form, the CDR3 reads TGTGCCAGCAGGGGCTGGACAGACGGCTATGGCTACACCTTC.

With respect to this clone: The same CDR3 is also encoded by other DNA sequences in this sample. J is TRBJ2-6 and V is TRBV6-5, with unresolved D. There are 15 residues in the CDR3. From germline, CDR1 is MNHEY and CDR2 SVGAGI. Trimming left V 0 bases short and J 0 bases short, with 3 bases between. The CDR3 sequence: CASSYSSSGANVLTF. The CDR3 DNA reads TGTGCCAGCAGTTACTCTTCCTCTGGGGCCAACGTCCTGACTTTC.

The J gene is TRBJ2-7, the V gene TRBV5-6, with a possible D match to TRBD2 (5 bases). Germline-derived CDR1 and CDR2 are SGHDT and YYEEEE. The V end lost 0 bases, the J end lost 3 bases, and 10 bases lay between the germline ends. This CDR3 comprises 14 residues. DNA for the CDR3: TGTGCCAGCAGCTTGGCTGCGGGTTACTACGAGCAGTACTTC. Its translation is CASSLAAGYYEQYF.

This clone was seen only a few times. The gene calls are TRBV9 and TRBJ1-1; D gene uncertain. Trimming pared 0 bases from V and 0 bases from J, leaving 12 bases between. Germline values: CDR1 SGDLS, CDR2 YYNGEE. The CDR3 has 16 amino acids. CDR3 DNA sequence: TGTGCCAGCAGCGTAGTGGAAGGGCCTATGAACACTGAAGCTTTCTTT. This encodes CASSVVEGPMNTEAFF.

This chain connects TRBV5-5 to TRBJ1-2, with D hard to call. CDR3 length equals 12 residues. Germline V gene sequence: CDR1 SGHKS, CDR2 YYEKEE (reference sequence). V was cut by 5 bases and J by 3 bases, with 8 bases left in between. CDR3 protein: CASRNGHYGYTF. The CDR3, as DNA: TGTGCCAGCAGAAACGGGCACTATGGCTACACCTTC.

This clone appeared once. V and J are TRBV19 and TRBJ2-1; a weak D match, TRBD1 (5 bases). Germline assignment: CDR1 LNHDA and CDR2 SQIVND (reference sequence). V shed 3 bases and J shed 5 bases, with 14 bases lying between them. The CDR3 runs 15 residues. CDR3: CASSIPGKWDNEQFF. The CDR3 coding sequence is TGTGCCAGTAGTATCCCAGGGAAGTGGGACAATGAGCAGTTCTTC.

The chain recombines TRBV6-1 with TRBJ2-3; 13 bases line up with TRBD2. After removal of 2 bases from V and 6 bases from J, the junction contained 11 bases not matched to a gene. The germline V gene encodes CDR1 MNHNS and CDR2 SASEGT. The CDR3 consists of 18 residues. CDR3 loop: CASSEPQEGLAGWDTQYF. For the CDR3, the DNA is TGTGCCAGCAGTGAACCCCAAGAGGGACTAGCGGGATGGGATACGCAGTATTTT.

The V gene is TRBV5-8, the J gene TRBJ2-7, with D unresolved. The germline gives CDR1 SGHTS, CDR2 YDEGEE. V was shortened by 1 base and J by 5 bases, with 10 bases between the two germline ends. The CDR3 extends over 13 amino acids. CDR3 sequence: CASSLFRGHEQYF. CDR3 in DNA: TGTGCCAGCAGCTTGTTTCGAGGTCACGAGCAGTACTTC.

A note on this clone: Other DNA sequences in this sample translate to the same CDR3. The V call is TRBV7-9, the J call TRBJ2-2; no firm D call. V was pared by 3 bases and J by 6 bases, with 2 bases between. Germline V CDR1 and CDR2: SEHNR, FQNEAQ (reference sequence). The CDR3 contains 11 residues. CDR3 residues: CASSFPGELFF. DNA for the CDR3: TGTGCCAGCAGCTTTCCCGGGGAGCTGTTTTTT.

This clone was detected only once. The rearrangement joins TRBV27 to TRBJ2-2, with D possibly being TRBD1 (6 bases). The CDR3 is made up of 15 amino acids. Trimming removed 5 bases from V and 3 bases from J, with 13 bases in between. CDR1 and CDR2 (germline): MNHEY, SMNVEV (reference sequence). The CDR3 protein is CASSTGLGYTGELFF. The CDR3 DNA reads TGTGCCAGCAGTACAGGGTTGGGCTACACCGGGGAGCTGTTTTTT.

The chain has TRBV4-1 and TRBJ2-1; 7 bases align to TRBD2. The germline V gene has CDR1 MGHRA and CDR2 YSYEKL. The ends lost 2 bases at V and 4 bases at J; junction bases unmatched: 8. The CDR3 spans 16 residues. The CDR3 here is CASSQSPGLPYNEQFF. The CDR3, as DNA: TGCGCCAGCAGCCAATCCCCGGGACTACCATACAATGAGCAGTTCTTC.

This sequence joins TRBV27 and TRBJ1-5, with TRBD1 matching over 7 bases. V gave up 0 bases and J gave up 7 bases; unmatched junction bases: 3. The CDR3 covers 14 residues. Germline V gene sequence: CDR1 MNHEY, CDR2 SMNVEV (reference sequence). For the CDR3, the DNA is TGTGCCAGCAGTTTATCCCAGGGGGAACAGCCCCAGCATTTT. It translates to CASSLSQGEQPQHF.

The genes are TRBV5-1 and TRBJ2-7; D assignment may be TRBD1 or TRBD2 (6 bases each). Germline CDR1 SGHRS, CDR2 YFSETQ. The ends were cut back, 0 bases at V and 2 bases at J, with 21 bases in the middle. The length of the CDR3 is 18 residues. The CDR3 protein is CASSLARVGGEGPYEQYF. The CDR3 bases are TGCGCCAGCAGCTTGGCCCGGGTCGGGGGCGAGGGGCCCTACGAGCAGTACTTC.

The gene calls are TRBV5-4 and TRBJ2-7; 8 bases are shared with TRBD1. Per the germline V gene, CDR1 is SGHNT and CDR2 is YYREEE (reference sequence). The CDR3 extends over 16 amino acids. Trimming cost V 4 bases and J 1 base; bases outside gene matches: 10. In nucleotides, the CDR3 is TGTGCCAGCAGCATACCCGGTGGACAGGGATCCTACGAGCAGTACTTC. It translates to CASSIPGGQGSYEQYF.

V and J are TRBV28 and TRBJ1-5, with 7 bases fitting TRBD1. Germline V gene lookup returns CDR1 MDHEN and CDR2 SYDVKM. Trimming at V came to 6 bases and at J to 4 bases, leaving 9 bases not matched to a gene. The CDR3 consists of 15 residues. Here the CDR3 DNA reads TGTGCCAGCAGGTTGACAGGGCTAAATAATCAGCCCCAGCATTTT. Translating gives CASRLTGLNNQPQHF.

The chain has TRBV10-3 and TRBJ1-2; D perhaps matches TRBD1 (5 bases). Trimming cost V 2 bases and J 8 bases, with 15 bases left between them. Per the germline V gene, CDR1 is ENHRY and CDR2 is SYGVKD. The CDR3 loop spans 14 amino acids. CDR3 sequence (DNA): TGTGCCATCAGTGAGGCCCGAAGGGGTCAGGGCTACACCTTC. Translation gives CAISEARRGQGYTF.

This sequence joins TRBV10-2 and TRBJ1-1; D unclear. Trimming left V 6 bases short and J 0 bases short, with 5 bases between. Germline loops: CDR1 WSHSY, CDR2 SAAADI. The length of the CDR3 is 12 residues. CDR3: CASRRVNTEAFF. The CDR3 bases are TGCGCCAGCAGAAGGGTGAACACTGAAGCTTTCTTT.

V is TRBV4-3 and J is TRBJ2-1, with 11 nucleotides matching TRBD2. Germline V gives CDR1 LGHNA, CDR2 YSLEER. V was pared by 0 bases and J by 6 bases, with 4 bases of the junction left unmatched. CDR3 length equals 16 residues. The CDR3 DNA is TGCGCCAGCAGCCAAGATATACTAGCGGGAGTCAATGAGCAGTTCTTC. Translation gives CASSQDILAGVNEQFF.

In its sample, this clone was seen once. The chain is built from TRBV7-6 and TRBJ2-7; TRBD1 aligns across 10 bases. CDR1 is SGHVS and CDR2 is FNYEAQ in the germline V gene. V gave up 5 bases and J gave up 5 bases; unmatched junction bases: 6. CDR3 length equals 14 residues. CDR3 nucleotide sequence: TGTGCCAGCAGCCAGGGACAGGGGATTGACGAGCAGTACTTC. As protein: CASSQGQGIDEQYF.

This clone showed up just once. The rearrangement links TRBV19 to TRBJ2-7; possibly TRBD1 or TRBD2 for D (7 bases each). Trimming cost V 6 bases and J 3 bases, with 15 bases left between them. There are 14 residues in the CDR3. Germline loops: CDR1 LNHDA, CDR2 SQIVND (reference sequence). The CDR3 loop reads CASRGGTAGYEQYF. CDR3 in DNA: TGTGCCAGTAGGGGAGGGACAGCCGGCTACGAGCAGTACTTC.

This chain connects TRBV19 to TRBJ1-1, with TRBD1 as a possible D gene (5 bases). From germline, CDR1 is LNHDA and CDR2 SQIVND (reference sequence). V was pared by 8 bases and J by 7 bases, with 11 bases between. This CDR3 has 11 amino acids. Here the CDR3 reads CASQRGVEAFF. The CDR3 coding sequence is TGTGCCAGTCAGAGGGGAGTTGAAGCTTTCTTT.

The V and J genes are TRBV7-9 and TRBJ2-7; TRBD1 might be the D (5 bases). With 3 bases removed from V and 3 bases from J, the gap between germline ends came to 15 bases. Germline loops: CDR1 SEHNR, CDR2 FQNEAQ (reference sequence). CDR3 length: 15 residues. The CDR3 loop reads CASSFGQGIGYEQYF. CDR3 DNA: TGTGCCAGCAGCTTTGGGCAGGGCATAGGCTACGAGCAGTACTTC.

The chain is built from TRBV9 and TRBJ2-1, with D possibly TRBD2 on 6 matching bases. In germline, CDR1 is SGDLS, CDR2 YYNGEE. V gave up 1 base and J gave up 5 bases, with 13 bases separating them. The CDR3 runs 15 residues. CDR3 in DNA: TGTGCCAGCAGCGTAACCGGGAGAGGGGACAATGAGCAGTTCTTC. It specifies CASSVTGRGDNEQFF.

The chain employs TRBV7-9 and TRBJ2-7; D ambiguous. The CDR3 runs 12 residues. Germline CDR1 and CDR2: SEHNR and FQNEAQ (reference sequence). Trimming pared 3 bases from V and 9 bases from J, leaving 12 bases between. The CDR3: CASSFGVNRQYF. For the CDR3, the DNA is TGTGCCAGCAGCTTCGGAGTGAACCGGCAGTACTTC.